The 18 T cell receptor beta chains given below trace back to one sample, sequenced in a study of blood T cell repertoires in COVID-19. This table comes from immunoSEQ multiplex PCR, and its TCRdb copy is limited to in-frame clones, with some not included. Among around 97,000 clones listed, roughly 90% were seen once. Specimen: peripheral blood. The receptors here all came from a woman aged 60-70 years with acute or convalescent COVID-19.

The J gene is TRBJ2-7, the V gene TRBV7-8; 11 nucleotides agree with TRBD2. The CDR3 runs to 15 residues. CDR1 is SGHVS and CDR2 is FQNEAQ in the germline V gene. With V trimmed by 5 bases and J by 7 bases, 10 bases remained unmatched. CDR3 sequence: CASSLASGRSGEQYF. The CDR3 DNA reads as TGTGCCAGCAGCCTCGCTAGCGGGAGGTCGGGGGAGCAGTACTTC.

The chain couples TRBV5-8 to TRBJ1-5; 7 bases match TRBD1. Germline trimming cut 1 base from V and 0 bases from J; bases unmatched to any gene: 4. Germline CDR1 reads SGHTS; CDR2 reads YDEGEE. This CDR3 is 16 amino acids long. The DNA of the CDR3 is TGTGCCAGCAGCTTGTGGACAGGATTTAGCAATCAGCCCCAGCATTTT. This encodes CASSLWTGFSNQPQHF. Complete variable domain (other parts from reference TRBV5-8 and TRBJ1-5): EAGVTQSPTHLIKTRGQQATLRCSPISGHTSVYWYQQALGLGLQFLLWYDEGEERNRGNFPPRFSGRQFPNYSSELNVNALELEDSALYLCASSLWTGFSNQPQHFGDGTRLSIL.

This CDR3 is CASSLMGQGNTEAFF. Here the CDR3 DNA reads TGTGCCAGCAGCTTAATGGGACAGGGGAACACTGAAGCTTTCTTT. This chain connects TRBV7-6 to TRBJ1-1; 9 bases agree with TRBD1. The germline V gene has CDR1 SGHVS and CDR2 FNYEAQ. The CDR3 has 15 amino acids. V lost 2 bases to trimming and J lost 1 base; unmatched junction nucleotides: 2.

V and J are TRBV6-5 and TRBJ1-2; weak D call: TRBD1 (5 bases). The CDR3 is made up of 15 amino acids. Germline V gives CDR1 MNHEY, CDR2 SVGAGI. Deletions cut 0 bases from V and 0 bases from J, with 8 bases between. The CDR3: CASSYSTGANYGYTF. In DNA form, the CDR3 reads TGTGCCAGCAGTTACTCAACGGGGGCTAACTATGGCTACACCTTC.

The chain has TRBV29-1 and TRBJ2-1; 8 bases align to TRBD2. Germline V gene data show CDR1 as SQVTM and CDR2 as ANQGSEA. V shed 5 bases and J 3 bases; nucleotides not matched to a gene: 9. The length of the CDR3 is 15 residues. CDR3 bases: TGCAGCGTTTTGGGTGTGGCGGGAGGCTACAATGAGCAGTTCTTC. Protein product: CSVLGVAGGYNEQFF.

The chain joins TRBV2 to TRBJ2-5; D is possibly TRBD2 (5 bases). Germline V CDR1 and CDR2: SNHLY, FYNNEI. The length of the CDR3 is 13 residues. Trimming left V 10 bases short and J 1 base short, with 13 bases between. The CDR3 sequence is CATKPGSQETQYF. For the CDR3, the DNA is TGTGCCACTAAACCGGGATCCCAAGAGACCCAGTACTTC.

The CDR3 nucleotides read TGTGCCAGCAGACCCGGGACTAGCGGAATCTACGAGCAGTACTTC. Translating it yields CASRPGTSGIYEQYF. The J gene is TRBJ2-7, the V gene TRBV6-5, with 11 bases fitting TRBD2. The ends lost 6 bases at V and 3 bases at J; junction bases unmatched: 7. The CDR3 spans 15 residues. Germline assignment: CDR1 MNHEY and CDR2 SVGAGI.

CDR3 protein: CASSLGPSRGDGYTF. In nucleotides, the CDR3 is TGCGCCAGCAGCTTGGGGCCCTCCCGGGGGGACGGCTACACCTTC. The V gene is TRBV5-1, the J gene TRBJ1-2; D is possibly TRBD1 (5 bases). Germline CDR1 SGHRS, CDR2 YFSETQ. This CDR3 spans 15 amino acids. V lost 0 bases, J lost 8 bases, and 17 bases lay in between.

This clone came up once. The chain recombines TRBV7-9 with TRBJ2-5; TRBD2 aligns across 10 bases. CDR1 SEHNR and CDR2 FQNEAQ come from the germline V gene (reference sequence). J lost 4 bases, V lost 2 bases, and 7 bases had no gene match. The CDR3 contains 16 residues. CDR3 nucleotides: TGTGCCAGCAGCTTACTTGCTCTAGCGGGAGTAGAGACCCAGTACTTC. It yields the protein CASSLLALAGVETQYF.

This clone appeared a single time. Its ends do not fully match the called genes, so a read error is possible. The CDR3 protein is CAAWTAGGVVHRGAVF. The DNA of the CDR3 is TGTGCCGCCTGGACAGCGGGAGGCGTGGTACACCGGGGAGCTGTTTTT. The chain uses TRBV30 and TRBJ2-2; the match to TRBD2 covers 9 bases. The CDR3 consists of 16 residues. CDR1 and CDR2 from the germline V gene are GTSNPN and SVGIG (reference sequence).

The chain is built from TRBV4-2 and TRBJ2-7; tentative D call: TRBD2 (5 bases). CDR1 LGHNA and CDR2 YNFKEQ come from the germline V gene. V dropped 0 bases and J dropped 2 bases, with 8 bases sitting between them. This CDR3 is built from 14 residues. CDR3 protein: CASSQDSAAYEQYF. The CDR3 bases are TGTGCCAGCAGCCAAGATAGCGCAGCCTACGAGCAGTACTTC.

This rearrangement joins TRBV29-1 to TRBJ2-1; TRBD2 matches at 8 bases. The CDR3 covers 14 residues. Germline V gene sequence: CDR1 SQVTM, CDR2 ANQGSEA. V lost 3 bases and J lost 4; bases outside the gene matches: 5. CDR3 region: CSVDTGLGYNEQFF. CDR3 sequence (DNA): TGCAGCGTTGATACGGGACTAGGTTACAATGAGCAGTTCTTC.

The chain links TRBV18 to TRBJ1-1; D perhaps matches TRBD1 (6 bases). CDR3 size: 14 residues. Trimming stripped 2 bases from V and 6 bases from J, with 13 bases between. Germline CDR1 is KGHSH and CDR2 is LQKENI. In nucleotides, the CDR3 is TGTGCCAGCTCACCAGCGGGGGACATCCCTGAAGCTTTCTTT. Residues: CASSPAGDIPEAFF. The full variable domain, with the rest looked up from reference TRBV18 and TRBJ1-1, is NAGVMQNPRHLVRRRGQEARLRCSPMKGHSHVYWYRQLPEEGLKFMVYLQKENIIDESGMPKERFSAEFPKEGPSILRIQQVVRGDSAAYFCASSPAGDIPEAFFGQGTRLTVV.

This clone has just one count. The chain uses TRBV2 and TRBJ1-6; D is ambiguous. The CDR3 runs 13 residues. Looked up from germline, CDR1 is SNHLY and CDR2 is FYNNEI. V lost 2 bases and J lost 7, with 6 bases in between. CDR3 sequence (DNA): TGTGCCAGCAGTGAAACCAGGAATTCACCCCTCCACTTT. Translated, it gives CASSETRNSPLHF.

The chain couples TRBV11-2 to TRBJ2-7; 7 bases fit TRBD2. The CDR3 is 15 amino acids. The V segment lost 4 bases and the J segment 3 bases; nucleotides outside the gene matches: 9. The germline CDR1 and CDR2 sequences are SGHAT and FQNNGV. CDR3 DNA sequence: TGTGCCAGCAGCTCCGAAGGTGGGAGGGACTACGAGCAGTACTTC. Protein: CASSSEGGRDYEQYF.

V is TRBV6-5 and J is TRBJ1-3; D is undetermined. This CDR3 is 16 amino acids long. With 0 bases removed from V and 0 bases from J, the gap between germline ends came to 9 bases. Per germline, CDR1 MNHEY and CDR2 SVGAGI. As DNA, the CDR3 is TGTGCCAGCAGTTACTCGGGCAAGGCCTCTGGAAACACCATATATTTT. It encodes CASSYSGKASGNTIYF.

The sample holds one count of this clone. The V call is TRBV6-5, the J call TRBJ1-5; 8 positions match TRBD1. J lost 2 bases, V lost 3 bases, and 6 bases had no gene match. Germline CDR1 MNHEY, CDR2 SVGAGI. There are 16 residues in the CDR3. CDR3 loop: CASSYLDRGRNQPQHF. DNA for the CDR3: TGTGCCAGCAGTTATCTAGACAGGGGTCGCAATCAGCCCCAGCATTTT.

V usage is TRBV18 and J usage is TRBJ2-5; D is perhaps TRBD1 (5 bases). The germline V gene has CDR1 KGHSH and CDR2 LQKENI. The CDR3 is made up of 16 amino acids. V dropped 0 bases and J dropped 5 bases, with 16 bases sitting between them. CDR3 bases: TGTGCCAGCTCACCACCGGGAAACAGGCCTATGGAGACCCAGTACTTC. Translation: CASSPPGNRPMETQYF.